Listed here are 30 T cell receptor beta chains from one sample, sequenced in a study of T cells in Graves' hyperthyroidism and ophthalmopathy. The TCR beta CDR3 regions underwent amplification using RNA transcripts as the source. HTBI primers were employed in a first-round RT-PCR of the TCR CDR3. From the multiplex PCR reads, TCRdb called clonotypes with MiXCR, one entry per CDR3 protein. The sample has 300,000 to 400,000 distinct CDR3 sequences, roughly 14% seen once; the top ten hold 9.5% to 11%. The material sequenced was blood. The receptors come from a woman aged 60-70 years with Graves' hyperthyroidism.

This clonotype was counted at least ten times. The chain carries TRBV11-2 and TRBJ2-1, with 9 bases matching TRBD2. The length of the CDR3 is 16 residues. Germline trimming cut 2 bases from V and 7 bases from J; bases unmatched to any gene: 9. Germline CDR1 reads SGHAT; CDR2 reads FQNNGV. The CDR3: CASSLYGSGSINEQFF. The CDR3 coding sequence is TGTGCCAGCAGCTTATATGGTAGCGGGAGTATAAATGAGCAGTTCTTC.

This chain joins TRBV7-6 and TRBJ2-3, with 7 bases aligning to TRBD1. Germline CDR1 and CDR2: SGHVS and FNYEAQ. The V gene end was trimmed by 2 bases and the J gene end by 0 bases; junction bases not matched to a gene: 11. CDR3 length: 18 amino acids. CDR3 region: CASSLLGGRDTSTDTQYF. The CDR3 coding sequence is TGTGCCAGCAGCTTATTAGGGGGCCGGGACACTAGCACAGATACGCAGTATTTT.

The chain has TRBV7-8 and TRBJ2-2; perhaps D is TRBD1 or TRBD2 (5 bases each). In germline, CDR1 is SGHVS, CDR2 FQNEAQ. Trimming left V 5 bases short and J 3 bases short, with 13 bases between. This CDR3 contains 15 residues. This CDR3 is CASSPWGWDTGELFF. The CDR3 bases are TGTGCCAGCAGCCCCTGGGGGTGGGACACCGGGGAGCTGTTTTTT.

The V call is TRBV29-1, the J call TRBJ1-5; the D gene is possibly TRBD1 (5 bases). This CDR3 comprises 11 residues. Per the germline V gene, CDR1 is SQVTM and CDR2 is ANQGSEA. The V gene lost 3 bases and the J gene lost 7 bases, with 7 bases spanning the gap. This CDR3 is CSVEGPQPQHF. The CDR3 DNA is TGCAGCGTTGAGGGGCCACAGCCCCAGCATTTT.

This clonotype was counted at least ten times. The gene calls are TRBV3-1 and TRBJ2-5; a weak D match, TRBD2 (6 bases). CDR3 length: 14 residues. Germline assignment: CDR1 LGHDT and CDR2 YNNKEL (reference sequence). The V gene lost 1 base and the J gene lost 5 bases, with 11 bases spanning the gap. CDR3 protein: CASSQVGRIETQYF. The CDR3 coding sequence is TGTGCCAGCAGCCAAGTAGGGAGGATCGAGACCCAGTACTTC.

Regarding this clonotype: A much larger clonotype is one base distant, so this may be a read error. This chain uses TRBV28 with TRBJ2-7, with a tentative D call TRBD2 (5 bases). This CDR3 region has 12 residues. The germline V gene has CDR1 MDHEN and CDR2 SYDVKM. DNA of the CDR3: TGTGCCAACAGTTTTGAGGGCTACGAGCAGTACTTC. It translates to CANSFEGYEQYF.

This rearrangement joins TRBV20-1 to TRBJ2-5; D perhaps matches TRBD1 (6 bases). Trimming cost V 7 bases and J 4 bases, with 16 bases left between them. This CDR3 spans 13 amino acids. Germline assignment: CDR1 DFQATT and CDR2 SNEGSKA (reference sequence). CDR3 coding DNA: TGCAGTGTCCGTGGGGACATCCGAGAGACCCAGTACTTC. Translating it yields CSVRGDIRETQYF.

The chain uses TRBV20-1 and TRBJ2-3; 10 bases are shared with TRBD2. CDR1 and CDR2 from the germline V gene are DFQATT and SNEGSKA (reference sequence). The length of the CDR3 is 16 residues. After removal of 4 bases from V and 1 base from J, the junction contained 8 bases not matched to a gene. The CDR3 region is CSATTAGTSGTDTQYF. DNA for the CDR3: TGCAGTGCTACGACGGCCGGGACTAGCGGCACAGATACGCAGTATTTT.

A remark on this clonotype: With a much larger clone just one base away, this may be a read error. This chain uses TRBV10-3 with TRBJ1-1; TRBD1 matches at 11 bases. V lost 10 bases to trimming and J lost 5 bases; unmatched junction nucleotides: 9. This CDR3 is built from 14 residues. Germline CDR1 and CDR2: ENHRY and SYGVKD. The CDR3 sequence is CATRGTGGRTEAFF. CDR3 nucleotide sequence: TGTGCCACCAGGGGGACAGGGGGAAGAACTGAAGCTTTCTTT.

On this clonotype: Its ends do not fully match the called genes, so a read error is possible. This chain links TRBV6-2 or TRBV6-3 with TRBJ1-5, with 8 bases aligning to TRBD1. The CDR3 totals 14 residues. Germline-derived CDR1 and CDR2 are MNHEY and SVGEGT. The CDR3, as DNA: TGTGCCAGCAGTTACTACGGACAGGGACAGCCCCAGCAATTT. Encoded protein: CASSYYGQGQPQQF.

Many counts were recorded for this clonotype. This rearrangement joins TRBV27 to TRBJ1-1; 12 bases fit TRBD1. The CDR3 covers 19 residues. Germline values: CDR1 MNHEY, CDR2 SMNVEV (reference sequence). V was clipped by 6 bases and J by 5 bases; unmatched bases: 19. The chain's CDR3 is CASRETGQGAWGGKTEAFF. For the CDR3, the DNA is TGTGCCAGCAGGGAAACGGGACAGGGGGCGTGGGGAGGGAAAACTGAAGCTTTCTTT.

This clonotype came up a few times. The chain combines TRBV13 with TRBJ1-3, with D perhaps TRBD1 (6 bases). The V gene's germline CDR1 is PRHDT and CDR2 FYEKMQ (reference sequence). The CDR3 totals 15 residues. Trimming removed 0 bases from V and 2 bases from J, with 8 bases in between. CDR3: CASSLGGATGNTIYF. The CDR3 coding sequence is TGTGCCAGCAGCTTAGGGGGGGCTACTGGAAACACCATATATTTT.

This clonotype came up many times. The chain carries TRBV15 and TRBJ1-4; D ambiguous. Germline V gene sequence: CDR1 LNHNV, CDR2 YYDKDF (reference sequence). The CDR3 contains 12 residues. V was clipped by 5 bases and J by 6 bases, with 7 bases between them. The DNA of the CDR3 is TGTGCCACCAGCCTCACAGATGAAAAACTGTTTTTT. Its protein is CATSLTDEKLFF.

The CDR3 here is CASSSFLDRSANTQYF. CDR3 bases: TGTGCCAGCAGTTCCTTCCTAGACCGATCCGCAAATACGCAGTATTTT. This chain connects TRBV6-2 or TRBV6-3 to TRBJ2-3; no clear D. The CDR3 runs to 16 residues. Trimming cost V 4 bases and J 7 bases, with 21 bases left between them. CDR1 and CDR2 from the germline V gene are MNHEY and SVGEGT.

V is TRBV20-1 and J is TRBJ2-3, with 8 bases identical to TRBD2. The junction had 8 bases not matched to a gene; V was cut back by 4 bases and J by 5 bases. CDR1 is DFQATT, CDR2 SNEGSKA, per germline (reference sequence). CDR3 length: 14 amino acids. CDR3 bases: TGCAGTGCTACGGGACTAGTTGAGAGAGATACGCAGTATTTT. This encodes CSATGLVERDTQYF.

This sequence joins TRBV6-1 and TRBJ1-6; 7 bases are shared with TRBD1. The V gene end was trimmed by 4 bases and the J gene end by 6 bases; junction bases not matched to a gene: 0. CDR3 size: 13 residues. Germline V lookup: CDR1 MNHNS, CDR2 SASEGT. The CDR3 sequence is CASSGQGNSPLHF. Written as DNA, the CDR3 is TGTGCCAGCAGTGGACAGGGTAATTCACCCCTCCACTTT.

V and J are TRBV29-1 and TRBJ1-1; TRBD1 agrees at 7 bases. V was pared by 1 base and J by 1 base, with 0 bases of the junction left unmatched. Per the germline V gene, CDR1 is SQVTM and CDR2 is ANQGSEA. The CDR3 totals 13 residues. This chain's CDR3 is CSVEGTGNTEAFF. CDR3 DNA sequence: TGCAGCGTTGAAGGGACAGGGAACACTGAAGCTTTCTTT.

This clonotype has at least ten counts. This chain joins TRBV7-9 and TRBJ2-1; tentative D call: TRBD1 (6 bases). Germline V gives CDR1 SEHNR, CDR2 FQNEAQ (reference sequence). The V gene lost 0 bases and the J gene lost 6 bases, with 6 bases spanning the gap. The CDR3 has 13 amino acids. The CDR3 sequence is CASSLAGANEQFF. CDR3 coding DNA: TGTGCCAGCAGCTTAGCGGGGGCCAATGAGCAGTTCTTC.

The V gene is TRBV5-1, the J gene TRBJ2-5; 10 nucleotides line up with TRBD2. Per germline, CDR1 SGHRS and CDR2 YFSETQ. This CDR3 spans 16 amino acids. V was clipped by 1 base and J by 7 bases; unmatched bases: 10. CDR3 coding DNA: TGCGCCAGCAGCTTGAGCGCTAGCGGGAGTCGGGGGACCCAGTACTTC. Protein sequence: CASSLSASGSRGTQYF. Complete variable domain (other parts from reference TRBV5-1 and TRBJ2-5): KAGVTQTPRYLIKTRGQQVTLSCSPISGHRSVSWYQQTPGQGLQFLFEYFSETQRNKGNFPGRFSGRQFSNSRSEMNVSTLELGDSALYLCASSLSASGSRGTQYFGPGTRLLVL.

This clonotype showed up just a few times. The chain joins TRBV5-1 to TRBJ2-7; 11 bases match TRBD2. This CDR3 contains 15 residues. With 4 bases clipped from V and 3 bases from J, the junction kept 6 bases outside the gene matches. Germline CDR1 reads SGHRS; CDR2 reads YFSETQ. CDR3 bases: TGCGCCAGCAGCATTTCCGGGACTAGCGGCTACGAGCAGTACTTC. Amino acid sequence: CASSISGTSGYEQYF.

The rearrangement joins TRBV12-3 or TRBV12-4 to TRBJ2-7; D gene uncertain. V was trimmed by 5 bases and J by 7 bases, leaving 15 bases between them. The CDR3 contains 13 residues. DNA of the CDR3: TGTGCCAGCAGTCCCCTTCCGGGTTTGGAGCAGTACTTC. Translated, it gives CASSPLPGLEQYF.

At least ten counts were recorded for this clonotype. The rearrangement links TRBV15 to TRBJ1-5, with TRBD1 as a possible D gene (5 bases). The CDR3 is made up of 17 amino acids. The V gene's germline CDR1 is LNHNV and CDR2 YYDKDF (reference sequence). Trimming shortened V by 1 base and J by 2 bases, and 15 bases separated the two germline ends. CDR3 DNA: TGTGCCACCAGCAGAGTGCGGGTGGGGGGTGGCAATCAGCCCCAGCATTTT. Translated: CATSRVRVGGGNQPQHF.

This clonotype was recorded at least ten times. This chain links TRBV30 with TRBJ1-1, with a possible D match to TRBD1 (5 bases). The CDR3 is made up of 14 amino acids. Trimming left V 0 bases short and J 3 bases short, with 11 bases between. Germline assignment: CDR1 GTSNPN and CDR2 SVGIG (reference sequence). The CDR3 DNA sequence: TGTGCCTGGAGTGTAGGGGTTCCGGACACTGAAGCTTTCTTT. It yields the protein CAWSVGVPDTEAFF.

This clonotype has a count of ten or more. The CDR3 loop is CASEKVSGGRYNEQFF. In DNA, the CDR3 is TGTGCCAGCGAGAAAGTATCAGGGGGCAGGTACAATGAGCAGTTCTTC. The chain carries TRBV27 and TRBJ2-1, with 8 bases that match TRBD1. Germline CDR1 is MNHEY and CDR2 is SMNVEV (reference sequence). Losses at the gene ends were 8 bases for V and 4 bases for J; bases not matched to a gene: 13. This CDR3 has 16 residues.

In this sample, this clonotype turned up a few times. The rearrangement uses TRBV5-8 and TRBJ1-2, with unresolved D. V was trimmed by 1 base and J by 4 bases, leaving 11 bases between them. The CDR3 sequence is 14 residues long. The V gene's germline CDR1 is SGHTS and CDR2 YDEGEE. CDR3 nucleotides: TGTGCCAGCAGCTTGTATGCGGGAGGCTATGGCTACACCTTC. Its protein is CASSLYAGGYGYTF.

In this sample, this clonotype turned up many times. The CDR3 reads CASSQGSGGYGYTF. DNA for the CDR3: TGTGCCAGCAGCCAAGGATCAGGGGGCTATGGCTACACCTTC. V and J are TRBV3-1 and TRBJ1-2; 7 bases agree with TRBD1. Trimming at V came to 1 base and at J to 4 bases, leaving 3 bases not matched to a gene. This CDR3 is 14 amino acids long. Looked up from germline, CDR1 is LGHDT and CDR2 is YNNKEL (reference sequence).

CDR3 sequence reads: CSVRGAGRGGYTF. CDR3 in DNA: TGCAGCGTCAGGGGGGCAGGGCGCGGTGGCTACACCTTC. V and J are TRBV29-1 and TRBJ1-2; 7 nucleotides align to TRBD1. Per germline, CDR1 SQVTM and CDR2 ANQGSEA. The CDR3 extends over 13 amino acids. V dropped 6 bases and J dropped 7; count of bases not matched to a gene: 11.

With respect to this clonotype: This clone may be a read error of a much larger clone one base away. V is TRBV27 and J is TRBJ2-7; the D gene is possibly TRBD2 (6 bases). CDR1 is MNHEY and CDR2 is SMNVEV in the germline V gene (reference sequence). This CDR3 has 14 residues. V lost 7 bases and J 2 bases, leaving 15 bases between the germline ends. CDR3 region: CASNWRERAYEQYF. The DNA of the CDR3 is TGTGCCAGCAATTGGAGGGAGAGGGCCTACGAGCAGTACTTC.

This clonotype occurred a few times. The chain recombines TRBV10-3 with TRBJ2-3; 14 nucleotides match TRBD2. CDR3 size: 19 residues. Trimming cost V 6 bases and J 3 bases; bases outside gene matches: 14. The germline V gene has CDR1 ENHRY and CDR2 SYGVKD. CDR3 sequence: CAIRPGTSGRMGGTDTQYF. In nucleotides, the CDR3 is TGTGCCATCAGACCCGGGACTAGCGGGAGAATGGGGGGAACAGATACGCAGTATTTT.

The CDR3 DNA sequence: TGCAGCGTCAGTTCCGGCAATCAGCCCCAGCATTTT. It translates to CSVSSGNQPQHF. V usage is TRBV29-1 and J usage is TRBJ1-5; D remains unclear. CDR1 and CDR2 (germline): SQVTM, ANQGSEA. V lost 6 bases and J lost 2, with 8 bases in between. This CDR3 contains 12 residues.